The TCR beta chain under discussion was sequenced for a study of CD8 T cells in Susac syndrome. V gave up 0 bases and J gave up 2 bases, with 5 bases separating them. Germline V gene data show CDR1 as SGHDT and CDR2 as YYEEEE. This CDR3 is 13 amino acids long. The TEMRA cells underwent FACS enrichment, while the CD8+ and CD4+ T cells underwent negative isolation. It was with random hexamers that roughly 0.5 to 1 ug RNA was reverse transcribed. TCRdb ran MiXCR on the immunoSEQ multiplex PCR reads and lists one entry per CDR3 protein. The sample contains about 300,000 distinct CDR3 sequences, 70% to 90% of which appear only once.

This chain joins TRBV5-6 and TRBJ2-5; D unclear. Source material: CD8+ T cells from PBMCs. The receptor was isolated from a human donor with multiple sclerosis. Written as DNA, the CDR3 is TGTGCCAGCAGCTTGGTTCCTCAAGAGACCCAGTACTTC. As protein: CASSLVPQETQYF.